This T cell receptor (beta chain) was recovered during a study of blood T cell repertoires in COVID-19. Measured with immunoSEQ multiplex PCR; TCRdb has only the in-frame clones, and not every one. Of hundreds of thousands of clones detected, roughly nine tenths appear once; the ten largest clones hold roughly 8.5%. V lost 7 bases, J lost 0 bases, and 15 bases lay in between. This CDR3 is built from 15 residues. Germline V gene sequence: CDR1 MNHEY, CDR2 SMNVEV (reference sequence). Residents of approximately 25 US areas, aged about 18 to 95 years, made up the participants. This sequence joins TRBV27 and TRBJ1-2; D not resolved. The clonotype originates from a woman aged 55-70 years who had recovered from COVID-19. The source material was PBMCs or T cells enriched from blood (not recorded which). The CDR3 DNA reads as TGTGCCAGCAACGCGCGCAGCGGCTCTAACTATGGCTACACCTTC. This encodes CASNARSGSNYGYTF.